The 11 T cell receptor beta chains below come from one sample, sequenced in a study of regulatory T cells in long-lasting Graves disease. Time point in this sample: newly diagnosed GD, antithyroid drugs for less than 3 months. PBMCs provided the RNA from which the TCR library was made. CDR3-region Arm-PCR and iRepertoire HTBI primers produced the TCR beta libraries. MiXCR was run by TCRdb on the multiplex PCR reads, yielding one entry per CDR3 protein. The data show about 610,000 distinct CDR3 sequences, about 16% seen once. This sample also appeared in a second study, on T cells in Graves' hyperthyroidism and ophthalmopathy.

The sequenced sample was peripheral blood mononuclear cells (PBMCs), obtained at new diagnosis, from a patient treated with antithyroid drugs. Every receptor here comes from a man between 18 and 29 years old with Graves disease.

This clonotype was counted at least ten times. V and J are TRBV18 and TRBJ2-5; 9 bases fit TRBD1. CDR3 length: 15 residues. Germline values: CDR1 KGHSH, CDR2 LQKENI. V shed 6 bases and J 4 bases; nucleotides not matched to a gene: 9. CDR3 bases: TGTGCCAGCTCTCTTGGACAGGGGTCGGGAGAGACCCAGTACTTC. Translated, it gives CASSLGQGSGETQYF.

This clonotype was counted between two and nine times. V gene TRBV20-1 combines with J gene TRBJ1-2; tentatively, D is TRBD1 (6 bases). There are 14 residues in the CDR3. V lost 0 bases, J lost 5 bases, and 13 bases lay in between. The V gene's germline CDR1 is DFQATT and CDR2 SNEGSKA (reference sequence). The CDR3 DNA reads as TGCAGTGCTAGAGATTTAGGGGGAGGGTATGGCTACACCTTC. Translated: CSARDLGGGYGYTF.

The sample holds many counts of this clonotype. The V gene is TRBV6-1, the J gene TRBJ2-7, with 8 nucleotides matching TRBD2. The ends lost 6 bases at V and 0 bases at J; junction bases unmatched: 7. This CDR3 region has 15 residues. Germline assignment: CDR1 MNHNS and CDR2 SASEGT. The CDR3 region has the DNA TGTGCCAGCAGGTCACTAGCGGACAGCTCCTACGAGCAGTACTTC. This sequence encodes CASRSLADSSYEQYF.

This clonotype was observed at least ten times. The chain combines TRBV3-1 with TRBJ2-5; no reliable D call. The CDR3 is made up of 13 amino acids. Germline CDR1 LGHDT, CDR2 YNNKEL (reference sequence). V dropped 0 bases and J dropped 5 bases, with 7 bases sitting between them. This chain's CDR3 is CASSQDQRETQYF. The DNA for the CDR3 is TGTGCCAGCAGCCAAGATCAGAGGGAGACCCAGTACTTC.

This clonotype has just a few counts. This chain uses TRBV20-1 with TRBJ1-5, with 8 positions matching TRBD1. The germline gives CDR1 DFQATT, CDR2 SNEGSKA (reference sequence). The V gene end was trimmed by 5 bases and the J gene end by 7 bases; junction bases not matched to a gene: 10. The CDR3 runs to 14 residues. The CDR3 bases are TGCAGTGCTCCCACAGGGGGAGGGGGCCAGCCCCAGCATTTT. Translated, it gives CSAPTGGGGQPQHF.

CDR3: CSVASGGRSYNEQFF. The CDR3 region has the DNA TGCAGCGTTGCTTCTGGGGGGCGATCCTACAATGAGCAGTTCTTC. The chain has TRBV29-1 and TRBJ2-1; D possibly uses TRBD1 or TRBD2 (6 bases each). Germline CDR1 and CDR2: SQVTM and ANQGSEA. There are 15 residues in the CDR3. V dropped 4 bases and J dropped 1 base, with 14 bases sitting between them.

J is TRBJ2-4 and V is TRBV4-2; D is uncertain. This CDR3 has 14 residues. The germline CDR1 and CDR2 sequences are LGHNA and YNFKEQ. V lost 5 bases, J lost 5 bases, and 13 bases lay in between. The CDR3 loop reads CASSEGPRENIQYF. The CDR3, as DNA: TGTGCCAGCAGCGAAGGTCCCCGCGAAAACATTCAGTACTTC.

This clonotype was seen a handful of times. Here the CDR3 DNA reads TGTGCCAGCAGTATGGGGTTCCCGGAGTACGAGCAGTACTTC. It codes for CASSMGFPEYEQYF. The V call is TRBV27, the J call TRBJ2-7, with D unclear. The ends were cut back, 5 bases at V and 4 bases at J, with 15 bases in the middle. Looked up from germline, CDR1 is MNHEY and CDR2 is SMNVEV (reference sequence). The CDR3 spans 14 residues.

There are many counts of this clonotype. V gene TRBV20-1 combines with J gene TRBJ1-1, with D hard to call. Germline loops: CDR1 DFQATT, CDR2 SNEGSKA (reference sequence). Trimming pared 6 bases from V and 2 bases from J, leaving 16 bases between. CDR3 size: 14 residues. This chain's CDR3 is CSAQMVAINTEAFF. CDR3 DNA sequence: TGCAGTGCCCAGATGGTGGCTATTAACACTGAAGCTTTCTTT.

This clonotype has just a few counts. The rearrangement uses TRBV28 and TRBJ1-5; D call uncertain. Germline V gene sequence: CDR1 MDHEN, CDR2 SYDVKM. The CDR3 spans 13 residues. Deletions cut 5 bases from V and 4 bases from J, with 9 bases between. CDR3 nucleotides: TGTGCCAGCAGTGCCAATCGGAATCAGCCCCAGCATTTT. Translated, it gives CASSANRNQPQHF.

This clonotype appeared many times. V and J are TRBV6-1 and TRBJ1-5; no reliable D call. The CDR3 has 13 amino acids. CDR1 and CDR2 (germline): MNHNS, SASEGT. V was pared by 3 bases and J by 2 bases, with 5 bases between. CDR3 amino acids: CASSEIGNQPQHF. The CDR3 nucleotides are TGTGCCAGCAGTGAGATTGGCAATCAGCCCCAGCATTTT.